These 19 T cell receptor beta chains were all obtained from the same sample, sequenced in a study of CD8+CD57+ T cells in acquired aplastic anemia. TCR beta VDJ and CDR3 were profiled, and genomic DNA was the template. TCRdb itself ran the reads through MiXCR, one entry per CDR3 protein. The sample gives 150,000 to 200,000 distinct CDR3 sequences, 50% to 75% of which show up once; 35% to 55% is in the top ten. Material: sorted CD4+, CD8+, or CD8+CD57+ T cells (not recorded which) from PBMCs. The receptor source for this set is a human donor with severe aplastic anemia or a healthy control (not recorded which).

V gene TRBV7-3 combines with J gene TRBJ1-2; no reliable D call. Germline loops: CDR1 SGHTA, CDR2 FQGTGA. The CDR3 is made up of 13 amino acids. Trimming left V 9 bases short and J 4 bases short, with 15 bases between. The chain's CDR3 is CASSILRPYGYTF. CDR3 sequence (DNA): TGTGCCAGTAGTATTCTCAGACCCTATGGCTACACCTTC.

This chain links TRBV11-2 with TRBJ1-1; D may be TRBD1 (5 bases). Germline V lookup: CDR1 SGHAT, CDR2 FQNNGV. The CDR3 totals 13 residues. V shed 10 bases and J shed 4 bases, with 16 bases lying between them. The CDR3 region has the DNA TGTGCCACCCAAACCGGGGGAGGCACTGAAGCTTTCTTT. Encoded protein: CATQTGGGTEAFF.

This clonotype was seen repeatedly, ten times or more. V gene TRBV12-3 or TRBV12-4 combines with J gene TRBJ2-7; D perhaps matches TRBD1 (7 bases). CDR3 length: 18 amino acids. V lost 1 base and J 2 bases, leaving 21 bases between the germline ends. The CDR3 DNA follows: TGTGCCAGCAGTTTAGGAACGAGGGCGGGACAGAGAGCCTACGAGCAGTACTTC. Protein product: CASSLGTRAGQRAYEQYF.

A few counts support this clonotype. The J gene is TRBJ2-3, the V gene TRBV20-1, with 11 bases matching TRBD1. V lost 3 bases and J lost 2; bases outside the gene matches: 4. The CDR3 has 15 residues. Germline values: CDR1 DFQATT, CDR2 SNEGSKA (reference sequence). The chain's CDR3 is CSARKGQGDTDTQYF. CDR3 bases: TGCAGTGCTAGGAAGGGACAGGGGGACACAGATACGCAGTATTTT.

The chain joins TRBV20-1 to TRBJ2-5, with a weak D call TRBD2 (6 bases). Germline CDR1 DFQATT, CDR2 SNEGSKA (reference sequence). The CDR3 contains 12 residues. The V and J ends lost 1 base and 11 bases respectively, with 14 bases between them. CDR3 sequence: CSARGGVDTQYF. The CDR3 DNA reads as TGCAGTGCTAGAGGGGGGGTGGATACGCAGTACTTC.

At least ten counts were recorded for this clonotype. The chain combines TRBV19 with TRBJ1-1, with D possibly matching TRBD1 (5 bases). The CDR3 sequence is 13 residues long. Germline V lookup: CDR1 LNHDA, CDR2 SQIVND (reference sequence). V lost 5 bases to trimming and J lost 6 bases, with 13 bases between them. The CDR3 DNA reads TGTGCCAGTAGTCCGCAGGGATTCTCTGAAGCTTTCTTT. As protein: CASSPQGFSEAFF.

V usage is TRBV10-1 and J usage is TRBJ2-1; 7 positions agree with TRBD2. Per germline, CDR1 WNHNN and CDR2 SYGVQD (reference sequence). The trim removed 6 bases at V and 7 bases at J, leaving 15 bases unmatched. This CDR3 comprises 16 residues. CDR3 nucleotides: TGCGCCAGCAGAGCGGGACGGACACCCCTCTCGAATGAGCAGTTCTTC. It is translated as CASRAGRTPLSNEQFF.

The CDR3 sequence: CASSVEGQLTAPLHF. The CDR3 bases are TGTGCCAGCAGCGTAGAGGGACAGCTAACTGCACCCCTCCACTTT. The chain has TRBV9 and TRBJ1-6; 7 bases match TRBD1. J gave up 11 bases and V 0 bases, and 8 bases lay outside the gene matches. From germline, CDR1 is SGDLS and CDR2 YYNGEE. This CDR3 contains 15 residues.

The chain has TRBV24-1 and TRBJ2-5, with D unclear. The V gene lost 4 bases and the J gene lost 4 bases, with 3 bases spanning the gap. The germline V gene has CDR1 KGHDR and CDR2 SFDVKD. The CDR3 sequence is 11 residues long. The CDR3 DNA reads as TGTGCCACCAGTGAACGAGAGACCCAGTACTTC. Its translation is CATSERETQYF.

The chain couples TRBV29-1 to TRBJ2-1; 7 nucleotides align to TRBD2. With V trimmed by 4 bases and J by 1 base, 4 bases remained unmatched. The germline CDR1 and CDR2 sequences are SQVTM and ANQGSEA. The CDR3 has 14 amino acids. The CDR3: CSVGGGGSYNEQFF. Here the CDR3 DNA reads TGCAGCGTTGGGGGGGGGGGGTCCTACAATGAGCAGTTCTTC.

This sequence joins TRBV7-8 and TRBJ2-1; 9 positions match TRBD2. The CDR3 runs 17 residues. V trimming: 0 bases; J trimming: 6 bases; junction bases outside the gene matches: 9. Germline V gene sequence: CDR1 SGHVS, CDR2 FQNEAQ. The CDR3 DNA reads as TGTGCCAGCAGCTTAGCGAGCGGACTAGCGACATCCAATGAGCAGTTCTTC. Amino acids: CASSLASGLATSNEQFF. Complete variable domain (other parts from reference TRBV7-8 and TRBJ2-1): GAGVSQSPRYKVAKRGQDVALRCDPISGHVSLFWYQQALGQGPEFLTYFQNEAQLDKSGLPSDRFFAERPEGSVSTLKIQRTQQEDSAVYLCASSLASGLATSNEQFFGPGTRLTVL.

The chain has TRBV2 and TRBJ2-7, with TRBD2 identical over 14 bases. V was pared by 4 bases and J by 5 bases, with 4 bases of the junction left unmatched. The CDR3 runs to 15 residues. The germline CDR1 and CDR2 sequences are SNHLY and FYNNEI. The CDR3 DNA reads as TGTGCCAGCAGTGCCGGGACTAGCGGGAGCAACGAGCAGTACTTC. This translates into CASSAGTSGSNEQYF. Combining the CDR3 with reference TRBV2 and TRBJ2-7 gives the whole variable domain EPEVTQTPSHQVTQMGQEVILRCVPISNHLYFYWYRQILGQKVEFLVSFYNNEISEKSEIFDDQFSVERPDGSNFTLKIRSTKLEDSAMYFCASSAGTSGSNEQYFGPGTRLTVT.

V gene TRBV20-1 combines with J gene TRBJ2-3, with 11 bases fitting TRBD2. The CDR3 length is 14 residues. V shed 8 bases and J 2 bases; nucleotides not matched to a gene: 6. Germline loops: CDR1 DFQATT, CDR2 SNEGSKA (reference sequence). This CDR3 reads CSLASGGFTDTQYF. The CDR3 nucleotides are TGCAGTCTGGCTAGCGGGGGGTTCACAGATACGCAGTATTTT.

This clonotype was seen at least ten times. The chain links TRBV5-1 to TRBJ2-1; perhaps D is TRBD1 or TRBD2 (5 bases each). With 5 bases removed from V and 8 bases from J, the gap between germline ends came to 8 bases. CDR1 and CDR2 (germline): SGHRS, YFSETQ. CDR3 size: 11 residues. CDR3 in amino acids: CASSVGDEQFF. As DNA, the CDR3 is TGCGCCAGCAGTGTGGGGGATGAGCAGTTCTTC. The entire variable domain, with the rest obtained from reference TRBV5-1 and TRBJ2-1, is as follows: KAGVTQTPRYLIKTRGQQVTLSCSPISGHRSVSWYQQTPGQGLQFLFEYFSETQRNKGNFPGRFSGRQFSNSRSEMNVSTLELGDSALYLCASSVGDEQFFGPGTRLTVL.

CDR3 loop: CASRGGQGNSPLHF. CDR3 bases: TGTGCCAGTAGAGGCGGACAGGGTAACTCACCCCTCCACTTT. The rearrangement joins TRBV19 to TRBJ1-6; 8 positions match TRBD1. V dropped 6 bases and J dropped 10; count of bases not matched to a gene: 8. The CDR3 has 14 residues. Germline CDR1 and CDR2: LNHDA and SQIVND (reference sequence). The full variable domain, in which reference TRBV19 and TRBJ1-6 provide the parts outside the CDR3, is DGGITQSPKYLFRKEGQNVTLSCEQNLNHDAMYWYRQDPGQGLRLIYYSQIVNDFQKGDIAEGYSVSREKKESFPLTVTSAQKNPTAFYLCASRGGQGNSPLHFGNGTRLTVT.

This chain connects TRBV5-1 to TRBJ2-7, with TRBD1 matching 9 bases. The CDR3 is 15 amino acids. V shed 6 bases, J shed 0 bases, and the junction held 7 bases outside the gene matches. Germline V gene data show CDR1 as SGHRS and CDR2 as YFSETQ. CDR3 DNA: TGCGCCAGCAAGGGAGGGACAGGGAGCTCCTACGAGCAGTACTTC. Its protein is CASKGGTGSSYEQYF.

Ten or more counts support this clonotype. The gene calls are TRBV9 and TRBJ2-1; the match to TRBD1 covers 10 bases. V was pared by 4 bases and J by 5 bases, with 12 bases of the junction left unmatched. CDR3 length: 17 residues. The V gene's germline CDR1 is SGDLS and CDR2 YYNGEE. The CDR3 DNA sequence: TGTGCCAGCAGCCCGAGGACAGGGGGGGATCGAAACAATGAGCAGTTCTTC. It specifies CASSPRTGGDRNNEQFF.

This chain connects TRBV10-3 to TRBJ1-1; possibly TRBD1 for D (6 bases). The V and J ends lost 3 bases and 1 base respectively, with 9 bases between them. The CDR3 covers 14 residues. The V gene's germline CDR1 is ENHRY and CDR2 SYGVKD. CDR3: CAISDQQGNTEAFF. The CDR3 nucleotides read TGTGCCATCAGTGATCAACAGGGGAACACTGAAGCTTTCTTT.

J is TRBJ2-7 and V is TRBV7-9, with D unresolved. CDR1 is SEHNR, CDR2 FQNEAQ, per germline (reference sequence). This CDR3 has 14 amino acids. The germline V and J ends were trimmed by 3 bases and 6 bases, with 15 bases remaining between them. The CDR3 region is CASSLSTALREQYF. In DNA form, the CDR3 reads TGTGCCAGCAGCTTGAGTACCGCTCTCCGCGAGCAGTACTTC.